These 13 T cell receptor beta chains share one sample of origin, sequenced in a study of blood T cell repertoires in COVID-19. Here immunoSEQ multiplex PCR was the method, and the copy in TCRdb shows in-frame clones only, minus some. The table shows hundreds of thousands of clones, with about 87% occurring only once. The sample consisted of peripheral blood. Receptors originate from a man aged 18 to 29 with COVID-19, enrolled during active disease.

The chain uses TRBV6-5 and TRBJ1-3, with 7 positions matching TRBD1. V shed 6 bases, J shed 2 bases, and the junction held 7 bases outside the gene matches. The CDR3 loop spans 15 amino acids. Per the germline V gene, CDR1 is MNHEY and CDR2 is SVGAGI. The CDR3: CASRPDRAPGNTIYF. Here the CDR3 DNA reads TGTGCCAGCAGGCCCGACAGGGCCCCTGGAAACACCATATATTTT.

This clone was observed once. The chain uses TRBV11-1 and TRBJ2-1, with 7 bases identical to TRBD1. V shed 5 bases and J 5 bases; nucleotides not matched to a gene: 6. Germline lookup yields CDR1 SGHAT and CDR2 FQDESV (reference sequence). The CDR3 contains 14 residues. CDR3 loop: CASSPGQLHNEQFF. CDR3 coding DNA: TGTGCCAGCAGCCCGGGACAGCTCCACAATGAGCAGTTCTTC.

J is TRBJ1-2 and V is TRBV7-9; 8 nucleotides align to TRBD1. The length of the CDR3 is 13 residues. The ends lost 5 bases at V and 5 bases at J; junction bases unmatched: 4. CDR1 and CDR2 from the germline V gene are SEHNR and FQNEAQ (reference sequence). CDR3 residues: CASSKDRVYGYTF. DNA of the CDR3: TGTGCCAGCAGCAAGGACAGGGTATATGGCTACACCTTC.

The sample holds one count of this clone. The chain employs TRBV7-8 and TRBJ1-6, with 7 bases matching TRBD1. Germline V CDR1 and CDR2: SGHVS, FQNEAQ. V gave up 5 bases and J gave up 9 bases; unmatched junction bases: 10. This CDR3 contains 15 residues. The CDR3 bases are TGTGCCAGCAGCCTACGACAGGGAACTAGTTCACCCCTCCACTTT. It translates to CASSLRQGTSSPLHF.

This chain connects TRBV11-3 to TRBJ1-1; D ambiguous. The V and J ends lost 5 bases and 7 bases respectively, with 14 bases between them. The CDR3 has 13 residues. Looked up from germline, CDR1 is SGHNT and CDR2 is YENEEA. The CDR3 nucleotides read TGTGCCAGCAGCCCGGGAGGGAGGGTTGAAGCTTTCTTT. This codes for CASSPGGRVEAFF.

Written as DNA, the CDR3 is TGTGCCAGCTCAAACTCAGGGGGCTTTGGGGCCAACGTCCTGACTTTC. Protein: CASSNSGGFGANVLTF. The gene calls are TRBV18 and TRBJ2-6; 8 bases line up with TRBD1. The CDR3 loop spans 16 amino acids. J was trimmed by 3 bases and V by 5 bases; bases with no gene match: 6. CDR1 and CDR2 (germline): KGHSH, LQKENI. Variable domain in full (rest from reference TRBV18 and TRBJ2-6): NAGVMQNPRHLVRRRGQEARLRCSPMKGHSHVYWYRQLPEEGLKFMVYLQKENIIDESGMPKERFSAEFPKEGPSILRIQQVVRGDSAAYFCASSNSGGFGANVLTFGAGSRLTVL.

The chain carries TRBV12-5 and TRBJ2-2, with no clear D. Per the germline V gene, CDR1 is LGHNT and CDR2 is FRNRAP. Trimming pared 5 bases from V and 4 bases from J, leaving 5 bases between. The CDR3 is made up of 12 amino acids. The chain's CDR3 is CASGIFTGELFF. DNA of the CDR3: TGTGCTAGTGGTATATTCACCGGGGAGCTGTTTTTT.

This clone came up once. The chain has TRBV2 and TRBJ2-7; D may be TRBD2 (6 bases). V was pared by 9 bases and J by 4 bases, with 22 bases between. CDR1 is SNHLY, CDR2 FYNNEI, per germline. The CDR3 spans 15 residues. CDR3 DNA: TGTGCCAGTGCTCCGACCGGGACTGGAGCTTACGAGCAGTACTTC. This translates into CASAPTGTGAYEQYF.

The chain couples TRBV11-3 to TRBJ2-6; D is undetermined. The CDR3 has 17 amino acids. Trimming left V 4 bases short and J 0 bases short, with 13 bases between. CDR1 is SGHNT and CDR2 is YENEEA in the germline V gene. The CDR3 sequence: CASSSEDGGSGANVLTF. As DNA, the CDR3 is TGTGCCAGCAGCTCAGAGGATGGCGGCTCTGGGGCCAACGTCCTGACTTTC.

This clone has a single count. The V and J genes are TRBV5-6 and TRBJ1-1; 9 bases fit TRBD1. The length of the CDR3 is 15 residues. CDR1 is SGHDT, CDR2 YYEEEE, per germline. V was pared by 4 bases and J by 0 bases, with 4 bases of the junction left unmatched. The CDR3 reads CASSPQGALNTEAFF. CDR3 nucleotides: TGTGCCAGCAGCCCACAGGGGGCCTTGAACACTGAAGCTTTCTTT.

The chain is built from TRBV7-9 and TRBJ1-2; TRBD1 agrees at 10 bases. Per germline, CDR1 SEHNR and CDR2 FQNEAQ (reference sequence). This CDR3 is built from 13 residues. V lost 8 bases to trimming and J lost 6 bases; unmatched junction nucleotides: 6. The CDR3 DNA reads as TGTGCCAGCGGACAGGGGGACCTTCATGGCTACACCTTC. Translation gives CASGQGDLHGYTF. Using reference TRBV7-9 and TRBJ1-2 for the parts outside the CDR3, the full variable domain is DTGVSQNPRHKITKRGQNVTFRCDPISEHNRLYWYRQTLGQGPEFLTYFQNEAQLEKSRLLSDRFSAERPKGSFSTLEIQRTEQGDSAMYLCASGQGDLHGYTFGSGTRLTVV.

This chain uses TRBV6-5 with TRBJ2-1; 8 bases agree with TRBD2. The CDR3 runs 13 residues. Germline V gene sequence: CDR1 MNHEY, CDR2 SVGAGI. V lost 10 bases, J lost 6 bases, and 8 bases stayed unmatched. The CDR3 is CATYGGARNEQFF. The CDR3 DNA reads TGTGCCACATACGGGGGGGCCCGCAATGAGCAGTTCTTC.

This rearrangement joins TRBV5-1 to TRBJ2-3, with 10 bases that match TRBD2. From germline, CDR1 is SGHRS and CDR2 YFSETQ. The CDR3 has 17 residues. Trimming at V came to 2 bases and at J to 4 bases, leaving 10 bases not matched to a gene. In nucleotides, the CDR3 is TGCGCCAGCAGCTTTTCGACTAGCGGGCAACGTGCAGATACGCAGTATTTT. This codes for CASSFSTSGQRADTQYF.